Listed below are T cell receptor beta chains from one sample, sequenced in a study of early T cells in non-severe SARS-CoV-2 infection. TCRdb re-derived calls from the 5' RACE reads in MiXCR, one entry per CDR3 protein. The sample gives some 61,000 distinct CDR3 sequences, over 10% of which show up once; about 8.6% is in the top ten. The sequenced sample consisted of whole blood. The receptors shown here come from an adult who was a healthcare worker with PCR-confirmed SARS-CoV-2 infection or an uninfected control (not recorded which). Both conserved end residues are part of each CDR3. The D gene is left open where the match is weak. Only part of the rows carry a size: once, few, many, or a class if the clone is expanded.

j_gene: TRBJ1-3; d_gene: .; abundance: few; v_gene: TRBV7-9; CDR3nt: TGTGCCAGCAGCTACGAACCTGGAAACACCATATATTTT; CDR3aa: CASSYEPGNTIYF
j_gene: TRBJ2-7; d_gene: .; abundance: .; v_gene: TRBV28; CDR3nt: TGTGCCAGCAGACCCGGGCCCAGGGCCTACGAGCAGTACTTC; CDR3aa: CASRPGPRAYEQYF
j_gene: TRBJ2-7; d_gene: .; abundance: .; v_gene: TRBV10-3; CDR3nt: TGTGCCTCCTGCCCGAGAGAGCAGTACTTC; CDR3aa: CASCPREQYF
j_gene: TRBJ2-5; d_gene: .; abundance: .; v_gene: TRBV29-1; CDR3nt: TGCACCGCAGGGTTCCAAGAGACCCAGTACTTC; CDR3aa: CTAGFQETQYF
j_gene: TRBJ2-6; d_gene: .; abundance: .; v_gene: TRBV12-3/TRBV12-4; CDR3nt: TGTGCCAGCAGTCCAGGGACTGGGGCCAACGTCCTGACTTTC; CDR3aa: CASSPGTGANVLTF
j_gene: TRBJ2-5; d_gene: TRBD2; abundance: few; v_gene: TRBV29-1; CDR3nt: TGCAGCACCGAGGGCGGGAGTGGAGAGACCCAGTACTTC; CDR3aa: CSTEGGSGETQYF
j_gene: TRBJ1-2; d_gene: .; abundance: .; v_gene: TRBV9; CDR3nt: TGTGCCAGCAGCGGAGACGCAGGAATTTACTATGGCTACACCTTC; CDR3aa: CASSGDAGIYYGYTF
j_gene: TRBJ2-5; d_gene: TRBD2; abundance: many; v_gene: TRBV11-2; CDR3nt: TGTGCCAGCAGCTTAGCACCACTCGTGACTAGCGGCCAAGAGACCCAGTACTTC; CDR3aa: CASSLAPLVTSGQETQYF
j_gene: TRBJ2-1; d_gene: TRBD2; abundance: .; v_gene: TRBV28; CDR3nt: TGTGCCAGCAGGCCGAGCGGGAGTATCTACAATGAGCAGTTCTTC; CDR3aa: CASRPSGSIYNEQFF
j_gene: TRBJ2-1; d_gene: .; abundance: .; v_gene: TRBV20-1; CDR3nt: TGCAGTGCTAGACTTCTAGTCTCCTACAATGAGCAGTTCTTC; CDR3aa: CSARLLVSYNEQFF
j_gene: TRBJ2-1; d_gene: TRBD2; abundance: many; v_gene: TRBV14; CDR3nt: TGTGCCAGCAGCAGAACCGGGACTATTAGTTACAATGAGCAGTTCTTC; CDR3aa: CASSRTGTISYNEQFF
j_gene: TRBJ2-1; d_gene: .; abundance: .; v_gene: TRBV5-1; CDR3nt: TGCGCCAGCAGCTCCACTCTAGCGCATGAGCAGTTCTTC; CDR3aa: CASSSTLAHEQFF
j_gene: TRBJ1-5; d_gene: .; abundance: few; v_gene: TRBV4-1; CDR3nt: TGCGCCAGCAGCCAAGCGGGTCACCAGCCCCAGCATTTT; CDR3aa: CASSQAGHQPQHF
j_gene: TRBJ2-3; d_gene: .; abundance: many; v_gene: TRBV7-9; CDR3nt: TGTGCCAGCAGCTTGGGGGAGACCTCTAGCACAGATACGCAGTATTTT; CDR3aa: CASSLGETSSTDTQYF
j_gene: TRBJ2-7; d_gene: .; abundance: few; v_gene: TRBV13; CDR3nt: TGTGCCAGCAGCTCCCGGGACATATACTACGAGCAGTACTTC; CDR3aa: CASSSRDIYYEQYF
j_gene: TRBJ2-2; d_gene: .; abundance: few; v_gene: TRBV9; CDR3nt: TGTGCCAGCAGCGTAGGATGGACGGGCGGGCCCGGGGAGCTGTTTTTT; CDR3aa: CASSVGWTGGPGELFF
j_gene: TRBJ2-4; d_gene: TRBD2; abundance: .; v_gene: TRBV6-2/TRBV6-3; CDR3nt: TGTGCCAGCAGCTCTAGCGGGAGAGCCAAAAACATTCAGTACTTC; CDR3aa: CASSSSGRAKNIQYF